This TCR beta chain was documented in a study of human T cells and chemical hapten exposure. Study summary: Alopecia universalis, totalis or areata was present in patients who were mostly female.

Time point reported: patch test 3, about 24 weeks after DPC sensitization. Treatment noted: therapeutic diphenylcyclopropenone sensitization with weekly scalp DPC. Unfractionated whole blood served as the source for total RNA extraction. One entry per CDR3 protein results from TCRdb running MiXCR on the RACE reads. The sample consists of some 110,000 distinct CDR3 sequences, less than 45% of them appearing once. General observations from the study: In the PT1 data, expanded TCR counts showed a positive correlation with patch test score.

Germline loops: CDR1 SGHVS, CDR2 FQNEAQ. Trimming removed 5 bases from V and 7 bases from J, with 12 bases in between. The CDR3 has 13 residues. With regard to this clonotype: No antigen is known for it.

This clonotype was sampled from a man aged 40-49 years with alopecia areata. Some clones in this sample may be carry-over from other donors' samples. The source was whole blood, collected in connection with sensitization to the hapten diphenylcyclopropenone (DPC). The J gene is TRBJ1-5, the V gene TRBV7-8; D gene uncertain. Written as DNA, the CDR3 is TGTGCCAGCAGCCCCGCTAATACCCAGCCCCAGCATTTT. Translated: CASSPANTQPQHF. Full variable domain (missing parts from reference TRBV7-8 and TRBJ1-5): GAGVSQSPRYKVAKRGQDVALRCDPISGHVSLFWYQQALGQGPEFLTYFQNEAQLDKSGLPSDRFFAERPEGSVSTLKIQRTQQEDSAVYLCASSPANTQPQHFGDGTRLSIL.